Listed here are 8 T cell receptor beta chains from one sample, sequenced in a study of blood T cells in healthy people across ages. A second PCR of 7 to 11 cycles used a sample-barcoded 5' primer and a J-beta primer mix. TCRdb reprocessed the 5' RACE reads with MiXCR, giving one entry per CDR3 protein. The table records around 940,000 distinct CDR3 sequences, 45% to 60% of them present only once. The sample comprised blood. These receptors were collected from a woman aged 60-75 years in good health.

The gene calls are TRBV29-1 and TRBJ2-4; D unclear. TRBJ2-7 matches the DNA end more closely, so the J call is doubtful. Germline values: CDR1 SQVTM, CDR2 ANQGSEA. The CDR3 totals 11 residues. CDR3 nucleotides: TGCAGCGTTGGTCCGACCTACGAGCAGTACTTC. The encoded protein is CSVGPTYEQYF.

The gene calls are TRBV25-1 and TRBJ2-2; 7 bases are shared with TRBD1. CDR3 length equals 18 residues. Germline trimming cut 5 bases from V and 0 bases from J; bases unmatched to any gene: 12. The germline V gene has CDR1 MGHDK and CDR2 SYGVNS. The CDR3 protein is CASSPGTEFRSNTGELFF. The CDR3 nucleotides read TGTGCCAGCAGTCCCGGGACAGAGTTTCGCTCGAACACCGGGGAGCTGTTTTTT.

This clonotype showed up just a few times. This chain connects TRBV29-1 to TRBJ2-3, with a tentative D call TRBD1 (5 bases). The germline V gene encodes CDR1 SQVTM and CDR2 ANQGSEA. CDR3 length: 12 residues. V lost 2 bases to trimming and J lost 7 bases, with 10 bases between them. In DNA, the CDR3 is TGCAGCGTTGAAATGGACACTTATACGCAGTATTTT. Its protein product is CSVEMDTYTQYF.

J is TRBJ2-5 and V is TRBV18, with D possibly TRBD2 on 5 matching bases. The assigned J gene may be wrong: the sequence end matches TRBJ2-7 better. This CDR3 has 13 residues. Germline V gene lookup returns CDR1 KGHSH and CDR2 LQKENI. The CDR3 region has the DNA TGTGCCAGCTCACCGGTAGCGAACTACGAGCAGTACTTC. Encoded protein: CASSPVANYEQYF.

A few counts support this clonotype. The chain is built from TRBV11-2 and TRBJ2-3; the D is unclear. Germline CDR1 and CDR2: SGHAT and FQNNGV. V dropped 3 bases and J dropped 2 bases, with 15 bases sitting between them. This CDR3 is built from 16 residues. The CDR3 DNA reads as TGTGCCAGCAGCTTCGGAGTCCGGCGTAACACAGATACGCAGTATTTT. Its protein product is CASSFGVRRNTDTQYF.

In the case of this clonotype: Compared with germline, one end of the junction differs, possibly owing to a read error. V gene TRBV7-6 combines with J gene TRBJ2-3; D possibly corresponds to TRBD1 (6 bases). CDR3 length: 15 residues. Per the germline V gene, CDR1 is SGHVS and CDR2 is FNYEAQ. The CDR3 coding sequence is TGTGCCAGCACCCCAGGTAGGGGGATGACAGATGCGCAGTATTTT. It codes for CASTPGRGMTDAQYF. The variable domain in full, with the rest retrieved from reference TRBV7-6 and TRBJ2-3, is GAGVSQSPRYKVTKRGQDVALRCDPISGHVSLYWYRQALGQGPEFLTYFNYEAQQDKSGLPNDRFSAERPEGSISTLTIQRTEQRDSAMYRCASTPGRGMTDAQYFGPGTRLTVL.

The sample holds a few counts of this clonotype. The rearrangement links TRBV12-3 or TRBV12-4 to TRBJ1-5; 7 bases align to TRBD1. CDR3 size: 15 residues. The V segment lost 5 bases and the J segment 0 bases; nucleotides outside the gene matches: 4. Here the CDR3 reads CASSPWDSSNQPQHF. CDR3 sequence (DNA): TGTGCCAGCAGTCCCTGGGACAGTAGCAATCAGCCCCAGCATTTT.

The DNA of the CDR3 is TGCGCCAGCAGCGTGTCTCGGTCGGGAGTAGGCTACACCTTC. Protein sequence: CASSVSRSGVGYTF. J is TRBJ1-2 and V is TRBV5-1; no firm D call. Germline V CDR1 and CDR2: SGHRS, YFSETQ. V lost 4 bases and J lost 8, with 18 bases in between. The CDR3 totals 14 residues.